This is a list of T cell receptor beta chains from one sample in a study of OX40 agonist ivuxolimab in advanced cancers. This table comes from immunoSEQ multiplex PCR, and its TCRdb copy is limited to in-frame clones, with some not included. The data contain about 98,000 clones, 70% to 90% of them seen just once; the ten biggest clones take up under 0.55%. The source material was CD4+ or CD8+ T cells sorted from blood, sampled in a trial of the OX40 agonist ivuxolimab. These receptors all come from an adult with an advanced solid tumor such as melanoma, head and neck, liver or kidney cancer. Each CDR3 is given with its conserved first and last residue. D genes are given only for firm matches.

.	TRBJ1-2	TRBV10-1	CATKTTGLHSNTF
.	TRBJ1-2	TRBV29-1	CSVDAGGYGYTF
TRBD1	TRBJ2-1	TRBV11-2	CASSLGTGYNEQFF
TRBD1	TRBJ1-2	TRBV7-3	CASSLAQGAGYTF
TRBD2	TRBJ2-1	TRBV28	CASSLLGLAGDPLSHNEQFF
.	TRBJ1-5	TRBV5-1	CASSPSGGINQPQHF
.	TRBJ1-2	TRBV5-5	CASSKGVGINYGYTF
TRBD1	TRBJ2-2	TRBV7-7	CASSSQQGYTGELFF
.	TRBJ2-7	TRBV2	CASRLRGIYEQYF
.	TRBJ2-6	TRBV4-1	CASNGQTGANVLTF
.	TRBJ2-3	TRBV5-1	CASRDQWGTDTQYF
TRBD1	TRBJ1-4	TRBV5-4	CASSSTGATNEKLFF
.	TRBJ2-5	TRBV4-1	CASSQERGPTQETQYF
TRBD1	TRBJ2-2	TRBV7-3	CASSSSGTGVGELFF
TRBD1	TRBJ2-4	TRBV19	CASSRDRVAKNIQYF
.	TRBJ1-3	TRBV28	CASSLGDGKRPNTIYF
TRBD1	TRBJ2-3	TRBV6-5	CASSLQGSYPDTQYF
.	TRBJ2-3	TRBV7-2	CASSPDRGGTDTQYF
.	TRBJ1-1	TRBV5-4	CASSSDRTSTEAFF
.	TRBJ1-1	TRBV27	CASSLSRNTEAFF
.	TRBJ2-5	TRBV4-2	CASSQDRWGETQYF
TRBD1	TRBJ1-4	TRBV6-4	CASADTGTGGEKLFF
.	TRBJ1-1	TRBV7-3	CASSFLGEHTEAFF
.	TRBJ2-5	TRBV15	CATSRDRGATFQETQYF
.	TRBJ1-2	TRBV7-2	CASSMGQGDGYTF
.	TRBJ2-7	TRBV18	CATAQGRSGEQYF
.	TRBJ2-3	TRBV7-7	CASSYSVADTQYF
.	TRBJ1-1	TRBV6-5	CASSYFKPPLTGEAFF